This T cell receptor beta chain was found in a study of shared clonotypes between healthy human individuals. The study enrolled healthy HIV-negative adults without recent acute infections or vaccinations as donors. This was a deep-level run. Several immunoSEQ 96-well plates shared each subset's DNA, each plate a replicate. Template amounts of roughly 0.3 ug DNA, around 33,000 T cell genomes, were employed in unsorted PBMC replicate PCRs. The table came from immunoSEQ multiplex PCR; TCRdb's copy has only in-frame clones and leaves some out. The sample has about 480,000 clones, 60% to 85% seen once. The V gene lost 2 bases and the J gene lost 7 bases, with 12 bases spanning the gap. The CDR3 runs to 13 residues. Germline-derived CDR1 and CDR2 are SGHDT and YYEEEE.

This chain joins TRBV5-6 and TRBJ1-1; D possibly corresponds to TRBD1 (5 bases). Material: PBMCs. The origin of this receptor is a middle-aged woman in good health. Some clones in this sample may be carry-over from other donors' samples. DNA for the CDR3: TGTGCCAGCAGCTTCGAGGGGCTTAATGAAGCTTTCTTT. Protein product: CASSFEGLNEAFF.